Each of the 11 T cell receptor beta chains below was sequenced from the same sample in a study of T-cell memory formation after mild COVID-19. One entry per CDR3 protein results from TCRdb running MiXCR on the 5' RACE reads. The table shows 140,000 or so distinct CDR3 sequences, with 15% to 20% occurring only once. Sequences were obtained from PBMCs or a T cell subset sorted from them (not recorded which). These receptors were collected from an adult woman who had mild COVID-19 (a few samples of this study predate the infection). Cell type and time point are not known.

This chain uses TRBV20-1 with TRBJ2-7; D call uncertain. Trimming removed 6 bases from V and 6 bases from J, with 15 bases in between. This CDR3 spans 12 amino acids. Per germline, CDR1 DFQATT and CDR2 SNEGSKA (reference sequence). CDR3: CSARGLGGEQYF. CDR3 coding DNA: TGCAGTGCGCGCGGATTAGGTGGCGAGCAGTACTTC.

This clonotype has only a few counts. This sequence joins TRBV5-1 and TRBJ2-1; 7 bases line up with TRBD2. The germline V gene encodes CDR1 SGHRS and CDR2 YFSETQ. Germline trimming cut 5 bases from V and 6 bases from J; bases unmatched to any gene: 5. This CDR3 comprises 13 residues. The CDR3 region is CASRGLVSNEQFF. CDR3 nucleotides: TGCGCCAGCAGAGGACTAGTATCCAATGAGCAGTTCTTC. The full variable domain, in which reference TRBV5-1 and TRBJ2-1 provide the parts outside the CDR3, is KAGVTQTPRYLIKTRGQQVTLSCSPISGHRSVSWYQQTPGQGLQFLFEYFSETQRNKGNFPGRFSGRQFSNSRSEMNVSTLELGDSALYLCASRGLVSNEQFFGPGTRLTVL.

V usage is TRBV15 and J usage is TRBJ2-7, with 7 bases lining up with TRBD1. The CDR3 contains 14 residues. CDR1 and CDR2 from the germline V gene are LNHNV and YYDKDF (reference sequence). Trimming removed 1 base from V and 2 bases from J; junction bases left unmatched: 2. Here the CDR3 DNA reads TGTGCCACCAGCAGAGGAGACAGGGCCTACGAGCAGTACTTC. Residues: CATSRGDRAYEQYF. The complete variable domain, with remaining parts taken from reference TRBV15 and TRBJ2-7, reads DAMVIQNPRYQVTQFGKPVTLSCSQTLNHNVMYWYQQKSSQAPKLLFHYYDKDFNNEADTPDNFQSRRPNTSFCFLDIRSPGLGDTAMYLCATSRGDRAYEQYFGPGTRLTVT.

The table lists this clonotype with many counts. V usage is TRBV7-2 and J usage is TRBJ2-7; D uncertain. From germline, CDR1 is SGHTA and CDR2 FQGNSA. The CDR3 is 15 residues long. The V gene lost 1 base and the J gene lost 0 bases, with 10 bases spanning the gap. The CDR3, as DNA: TGTGCCAGCAGCTTAGGGCCGAGAGACTCCTACGAGCAGTACTTC. Amino acids: CASSLGPRDSYEQYF.

This clonotype was counted between two and nine times. The chain combines TRBV6-5 with TRBJ2-3, with 7 bases aligning to TRBD1. The length of the CDR3 is 14 residues. With 4 bases clipped from V and 2 bases from J, the junction kept 3 bases outside the gene matches. Germline V gene lookup returns CDR1 MNHEY and CDR2 SVGAGI. The CDR3 region is CASSLGTVTDTQYF. The CDR3 bases are TGTGCCAGCAGTTTGGGGACAGTCACAGATACGCAGTATTTT.

The chain carries TRBV7-8 and TRBJ1-2; 8 nucleotides align to TRBD1. This CDR3 region has 15 residues. Germline V gives CDR1 SGHVS, CDR2 FQNEAQ. With 5 bases clipped from V and 0 bases from J, the junction kept 5 bases outside the gene matches. The DNA for the CDR3 is TGTGCCAGCAGCCGACAGGGGACGGCTAACTATGGCTACACCTTC. This sequence encodes CASSRQGTANYGYTF. Combining the CDR3 with reference TRBV7-8 and TRBJ1-2 gives the whole variable domain GAGVSQSPRYKVAKRGQDVALRCDPISGHVSLFWYQQALGQGPEFLTYFQNEAQLDKSGLPSDRFFAERPEGSVSTLKIQRTQQEDSAVYLCASSRQGTANYGYTFGSGTRLTVV.

This clonotype is classed as medium-sized. This chain connects TRBV7-2 to TRBJ1-6; 7 nucleotides line up with TRBD1. Germline lookup yields CDR1 SGHTA and CDR2 FQGNSA. Losses at the gene ends were 5 bases for V and 7 bases for J; bases not matched to a gene: 8. The CDR3 loop spans 15 amino acids. The CDR3 reads CASSPAPGGNSPLHF. Here the CDR3 DNA reads TGTGCCAGCAGCCCCGCCCCAGGGGGAAATTCACCCCTCCACTTT. Based on the CDR3 plus reference TRBV7-2 and TRBJ1-6, the full variable domain is GAGVSQSPSNKVTEKGKDVELRCDPISGHTALYWYRQSLGQGLEFLIYFQGNSAPDKSGLPSDRFSAERTGGSVSTLTIQRTQQEDSAVYLCASSPAPGGNSPLHFGNGTRLTVT.

This clonotype was detected a few times. The V call is TRBV20-1, the J call TRBJ2-3; no reliable D call. Germline V lookup: CDR1 DFQATT, CDR2 SNEGSKA (reference sequence). Trimming pared 7 bases from V and 0 bases from J, leaving 11 bases between. The CDR3 sequence is 13 residues long. As DNA, the CDR3 is TGCAGTGACCCACTATCTAGCACAGATACGCAGTATTTT. Translation gives CSDPLSSTDTQYF.

There are a few counts of this clonotype. This chain links TRBV15 with TRBJ2-1, with 9 bases fitting TRBD2. CDR1 LNHNV and CDR2 YYDKDF come from the germline V gene (reference sequence). The CDR3 contains 15 residues. The V gene end was trimmed by 2 bases and the J gene end by 6 bases; junction bases not matched to a gene: 5. DNA for the CDR3: TGTGCCACCAGCAGACTCGGACTAGCGACCAATGAGCAGTTCTTC. Its protein product is CATSRLGLATNEQFF.

This clonotype was seen a handful of times. This chain joins TRBV2 and TRBJ2-1; D is unresolved. V was shortened by 7 bases and J by 4 bases, with 11 bases between the two germline ends. This CDR3 has 13 amino acids. Germline CDR1 is SNHLY and CDR2 is FYNNEI. The CDR3 sequence is CASTPRYYNEQFF. The CDR3 bases are TGTGCCAGCACCCCTCGCTATTACAATGAGCAGTTCTTC.

The rearrangement links TRBV7-9 to TRBJ2-1, with 8 bases identical to TRBD2. V was pared by 1 base and J by 0 bases, with 5 bases of the junction left unmatched. This CDR3 comprises 17 residues. Germline V gene sequence: CDR1 SEHNR, CDR2 FQNEAQ (reference sequence). The CDR3 DNA is TGTGCCAGCAGCTTAGGGGGGAGCGGGAGCTCCTACAATGAGCAGTTCTTC. Protein product: CASSLGGSGSSYNEQFF.